The clone carrying this T cell receptor beta chain was seen a few times. The target antigen is unknown. Germline lookup yields CDR1 MGHDK and CDR2 SYGVNS. The CDR3 consists of 11 residues. V was trimmed by 5 bases and J by 7 bases, leaving 9 bases between them. The sample comes from a study of beta chain features in type 1 diabetes. Study-level findings and limits: Moderately but significantly shorter TCRB CDR3s were found in Type 1 diabetes patients in all four CD4+ subsets. At VDJ recombination sites, type 1 diabetes patients had fewer insertions and more deleted nucleotides.

Sequencing targeted expressed TCRB transcripts, as all isolated RNA had been reverse transcribed. Sequenced by immunoSEQ multiplex PCR; TCRdb stores in-frame clones only, minus some. The data show 300,000 to 450,000 clones, around 12% seen once. Input material: naive CD4+ T cells from blood. This clonotype was sampled from a man aged 18-30 years in good health. The chain carries TRBV25-1 and TRBJ2-7; D gene ambiguous. CDR3 residues: CASSSYREQYF. The CDR3 nucleotides are TGTGCCAGCAGTTCATACAGAGAGCAGTACTTC.